Judged by frequency, the clone carrying this TCR beta chain is medium-sized. Its antigen is as yet unknown. Multiplex touch-down PCR amplified TRB using TRB-A and TRB-B pools in one tube. No DNA is given; TCRdb re-called the multiplex PCR reads and lists each CDR3 protein once. This sample contains about 1,800 distinct CDR3 sequences. The sample originates from a study of T cell clusters in autoimmune cytopenias. The CDR3 totals 15 residues. CDR1 and CDR2 from the germline V gene are ENHRY and SYGVKD. Notes on the study in general: TRB repertoire shifts in secondary cytopenia and chronic lymphocytic leukemia mostly reflected lymphoma, not autoimmunity.

TRB was amplified from approximately 230 ng of peripheral blood genomic DNA per sample. The source material was peripheral blood. This chain uses TRBV10-3 with TRBJ1-2; checking the TCRdb D call of TRBD1 is not possible without DNA. This TCR derives from a human donor with an autoimmune cytopenia or autoimmune hepatitis (not recorded which). The chain's CDR3 is CAISESYTGGLGYTF.